Sequencing of this T cell receptor (beta chain) was carried out in a study of identical twins. The CDR3 spans 14 residues. Looked up from germline, CDR1 is SQVTM and CDR2 is ANQGSEA. V was clipped by 6 bases and J by 0 bases; unmatched bases: 5. All donors were healthy, and all were Caucasian. Study-wide findings and caveats: Models came in too low on out-of-frame TCR alpha sharing in monozygotic twins. Beta clonotypes that were abundant in cord blood contained fewer insertions, a pattern absent from memory repertoires.

About this clonotype: Its antigen remains unknown.

A single record per CDR3 protein comes from TCRdb applying MiXCR to the 5' RACE reads. The sample includes around 550,000 distinct CDR3 sequences, roughly 15% of them seen just once. The sample also formed part of further work on yellow fever vaccine responses in identical twins.

Input material: CD4+ T cells sorted from blood. The sequence was obtained from a woman younger than 30 in good health. This chain joins TRBV29-1 and TRBJ2-3; 8 positions agree with TRBD2. The CDR3: CSVEIAGSTDTQYF. The CDR3 nucleotides read TGCAGCGTAGAGATAGCGGGAAGCACAGATACGCAGTATTTT.